Here is one TCR beta chain with its context. Under the authors' procedure: Cell counts per sample came from amplifying reference gene primers. The table came from immunoSEQ multiplex PCR; TCRdb's copy has only in-frame clones and leaves some out. V and J calls and clone size follow that table, whereas D and trimming were derived from the DNA. The sample lists under 300,000 clones; around 83% were seen once. This sample was taken from a study of blood T cell repertoires in COVID-19. Study information: Material from acute and convalescent COVID-19 was sourced from the United States, Italy and Spain. T cells, B-cell-depleted T cells, or PBMCs provided the cDNA or gDNA that served as material.

The receptor comes from a man aged 30 to 45 who had recovered from COVID-19. Sequenced sample: peripheral blood.

The CDR3 sequence is CATSETGIRITGELFF. Here the CDR3 DNA reads TGTGCCACCAGCGAGACAGGGATTCGTATCACCGGGGAGCTGTTTTTT. The chain couples TRBV15 to TRBJ2-2; 7 bases line up with TRBD1. V lost 5 bases and J lost 4; bases outside the gene matches: 10. The CDR3 is 16 residues long. The germline CDR1 and CDR2 sequences are LNHNV and YYDKDF (reference sequence).